A single sample gave rise to the 21 T cell receptor beta chains below, sequenced in a study of CD8 T cells in ankylosing spondylitis. Study-level findings and limits: A motif in TCR beta, a set of eight highly homologous variants, appeared characteristic of ankylosing spondylitis blood.

For these receptors, no antigen is known. TCRdb called the 5' RACE reads again in MiXCR, with one record for every CDR3 protein. The table includes approximately 500,000 distinct CDR3 sequences, roughly an eighth detected once. Material for sequencing was blood, either unsorted or a sorted T cell fraction (not recorded which). The origin of the receptors is a male donor with ankylosing spondylitis.

In this sample, this clonotype turned up many times. The V call is TRBV12-3 or TRBV12-4, the J call TRBJ2-7, with a possible D match to TRBD2 (5 bases). Between the trimmed V and J ends, which lost 3 bases and 5 bases, there was a span of 11 bases. There are 13 residues in the CDR3. This CDR3 is CASSFGSPNEQYF. In DNA, the CDR3 is TGTGCCAGCAGTTTTGGGAGCCCCAACGAGCAGTACTTC.

The genes are TRBV12-3 or TRBV12-4 and TRBJ2-5; D perhaps matches TRBD1 (6 bases). V was clipped by 5 bases and J by 4 bases, with 14 bases between them. The CDR3 covers 14 residues. This CDR3 reads CASSLHEGGETQYF. The DNA of the CDR3 is TGTGCCAGCAGTCTCCATGAAGGGGGAGAGACCCAGTACTTC.

This clonotype was found many times. The rearrangement links TRBV12-3 or TRBV12-4 to TRBJ2-1; 8 bases agree with TRBD2. The CDR3 loop spans 16 amino acids. V lost 3 bases to trimming and J lost 7 bases; unmatched junction nucleotides: 11. CDR3 sequence: CASSFGGGASGNEQFF. CDR3 DNA: TGTGCCAGCAGTTTTGGGGGGGGGGCTAGCGGGAATGAGCAGTTCTTC.

This clonotype was observed a handful of times. The V call is TRBV5-6, the J call TRBJ2-5; TRBD1 might be the D (6 bases). The CDR3 is made up of 14 amino acids. Germline V gene data show CDR1 as SGHDT and CDR2 as YYEEEE. V was cut by 3 bases and J by 4 bases, with 13 bases left in between. The CDR3 coding sequence is TGTGCCAGCAGCTCGGACAGTATCACAGAGACCCAGTACTTC. It specifies CASSSDSITETQYF.

This clonotype was detected only a few times. The chain links TRBV7-2 to TRBJ2-2; 10 bases map to TRBD1. The germline V gene has CDR1 SGHTA and CDR2 FQGNSA. V gave up 6 bases and J gave up 3 bases; unmatched junction bases: 4. The CDR3 spans 15 residues. The CDR3 DNA reads as TGTGCCAGCAGAGGGGACAGGGGAGACACCGGGGAGCTGTTTTTT. This codes for CASRGDRGDTGELFF.

This clonotype was seen a few times. The chain joins TRBV9 to TRBJ2-7, with TRBD2 matching over 14 bases. The CDR3 runs 18 residues. CDR1 SGDLS and CDR2 YYNGEE come from the germline V gene. Trimming took 3 bases from V and 6 from J; bases not matched to a gene: 14. The CDR3 region has the DNA TGTGCCAGCAGCGGAGGACTAGCGGGAGGTTCGGGTGGGTTCGAGCAGTACTTC. Encoded protein: CASSGGLAGGSGGFEQYF.

This chain uses TRBV20-1 with TRBJ2-1, with D unclear. Trimming cost V 6 bases and J 8 bases, with 8 bases left between them. The CDR3 consists of 10 residues. From germline, CDR1 is DFQATT and CDR2 SNEGSKA (reference sequence). Written as DNA, the CDR3 is TGCAGTGCCTATAGCTATGAGCAGTTCTTC. Translated, it gives CSAYSYEQFF.

This clonotype was recorded a few times. The genes are TRBV24-1 and TRBJ2-5; D is undetermined. Germline V gene sequence: CDR1 KGHDR, CDR2 SFDVKD. V lost 4 bases to trimming and J lost 2 bases, with 7 bases between them. This CDR3 region has 13 residues. The CDR3 DNA is TGTGCCACCAGTGAAGGTTCTCAAGAGACCCAGTACTTC. Amino acids: CATSEGSQETQYF.

This clonotype has only a few counts. The chain couples TRBV20-1 to TRBJ2-1; D unclear. This CDR3 is built from 11 residues. Per germline, CDR1 DFQATT and CDR2 SNEGSKA (reference sequence). V lost 5 bases and J lost 8, with 10 bases in between. The CDR3 is CSAPPDYEQFF. The DNA for the CDR3 is TGCAGTGCTCCACCAGACTATGAGCAGTTCTTC.

The chain is built from TRBV6-2 or TRBV6-3 and TRBJ2-1; 7 nucleotides line up with TRBD1. The germline V gene has CDR1 MNHEY and CDR2 SVGEGT. The V gene end was trimmed by 2 bases and the J gene end by 9 bases; junction bases not matched to a gene: 4. The CDR3 runs 13 residues. CDR3 coding DNA: TGTGCCAGCAGTTACGCGACAGGGTTTGAGCAGTTCTTC. Its protein product is CASSYATGFEQFF.

The CDR3 loop reads CASSLAVLDSLSTQYF. As DNA, the CDR3 is TGTGCCAGCAGCTTAGCCGTATTAGACTCCCTGTCCACGCAGTATTTT. This sequence joins TRBV7-8 and TRBJ2-3; D gene ambiguous. CDR1 and CDR2 from the germline V gene are SGHVS and FQNEAQ. CDR3 length: 16 amino acids. V was trimmed by 0 bases and J by 9 bases, leaving 19 bases between them.

The CDR3 DNA follows: TGTGCCAGCAGCTTGGGGCAGTATGTGGCCCAGTACTTC. Translating it yields CASSLGQYVAQYF. The chain couples TRBV5-5 to TRBJ2-5, with unresolved D. V gave up 0 bases and J gave up 9 bases, with 12 bases separating them. Germline CDR1 SGHKS, CDR2 YYEKEE (reference sequence). This CDR3 is built from 13 residues.

The V and J genes are TRBV5-1 and TRBJ2-1, with 8 bases aligning to TRBD2. CDR3 length: 14 residues. Germline CDR1 SGHRS, CDR2 YFSETQ. The junction had 3 bases not matched to a gene; V was cut back by 0 bases and J by 7 bases. DNA of the CDR3: TGCGCCAGCAGCTTGGACGGGAGGGTGAATGAGCAGTTCTTC. As protein: CASSLDGRVNEQFF.

A few counts support this clonotype. The chain joins TRBV30 to TRBJ1-6, with a possible D match to TRBD1 (5 bases). V was trimmed by 5 bases and J by 0 bases, leaving 8 bases between them. Per germline, CDR1 GTSNPN and CDR2 SVGIG (reference sequence). The CDR3 is 14 residues long. Written as DNA, the CDR3 is TGTGCCTGGCGTGGGGGCTCCTATAATTCACCCCTCCACTTT. This encodes CAWRGGSYNSPLHF.

This clonotype appeared a few times. J is TRBJ2-3 and V is TRBV24-1, with D possibly being TRBD2 (6 bases). CDR1 and CDR2 (germline): KGHDR, SFDVKD. This CDR3 spans 15 amino acids. Between the trimmed V and J ends, which lost 3 bases and 2 bases, there was a span of 11 bases. The CDR3 coding sequence is TGTGCCACCAGTGATGCGGGGACGTTCACAGATACGCAGTATTTT. It translates to CATSDAGTFTDTQYF.

This clonotype turned up a few times. This sequence joins TRBV29-1 and TRBJ2-5; the D gene is possibly TRBD2 (6 bases). In germline, CDR1 is SQVTM, CDR2 ANQGSEA. V shed 8 bases and J shed 4 bases, with 17 bases lying between them. The CDR3 contains 13 residues. CDR3 loop: CSLAEGQGETQYF. DNA of the CDR3: TGCAGCTTAGCGGAGGGGCAGGGAGAGACCCAGTACTTC. The variable domain in full, with the rest retrieved from reference TRBV29-1 and TRBJ2-5, is SAVISQKPSRDICQRGTSLTIQCQVDSQVTMMFWYRQQPGQSLTLIATANQGSEATYESGFVIDKFPISRPNLTFSTLTVSNMSPEDSSIYLCSLAEGQGETQYFGPGTRLLVL.

This clonotype showed up many times. The genes are TRBV29-1 and TRBJ2-3, with D possibly being TRBD2 (6 bases). Looked up from germline, CDR1 is SQVTM and CDR2 is ANQGSEA. This CDR3 region has 13 residues. V gave up 0 bases and J gave up 4 bases, with 8 bases separating them. CDR3 in amino acids: CSVEETGADTQYF. CDR3 DNA: TGCAGCGTTGAAGAAACGGGGGCAGATACGCAGTATTTT.

Ten or more counts support this clonotype. V gene TRBV12-3 or TRBV12-4 combines with J gene TRBJ2-7, with 7 bases identical to TRBD2. V was clipped by 0 bases and J by 5 bases; unmatched bases: 7. CDR3 size: 15 residues. The CDR3 loop is CASSLAGGVGNEQYV. For the CDR3, the DNA is TGTGCCAGCAGTTTAGCGGGAGGGGTCGGGAACGAGCAGTACGTC.

This clonotype has more than one count but fewer than ten. This chain joins TRBV5-1 and TRBJ2-2; 7 nucleotides line up with TRBD1. Germline lookup yields CDR1 SGHRS and CDR2 YFSETQ. The J segment lost 0 bases and the V segment lost 4 bases, leaving 6 bases of the junction unmatched. The length of the CDR3 is 16 residues. The CDR3 DNA follows: TGCGCCAGCAGCATGGGGACAGCCTCGAACACCGGGGAGCTGTTTTTT. The encoded protein is CASSMGTASNTGELFF.

This clonotype was observed a few times. The chain uses TRBV25-1 and TRBJ1-5; D gene ambiguous. Trimming shortened V by 0 bases and J by 6 bases, and 9 bases separated the two germline ends. CDR1 is MGHDK, CDR2 SYGVNS, per germline. This CDR3 has 14 residues. The CDR3 sequence: CASSEYGDAQPQHF. The CDR3 nucleotides read TGTGCCAGCAGTGAATATGGAGATGCTCAGCCCCAGCATTTT.

This clonotype was detected a few times. The rearrangement uses TRBV3-1 and TRBJ2-2; 7 bases fit TRBD2. CDR3 size: 19 residues. CDR1 and CDR2 from the germline V gene are LGHDT and YNNKEL (reference sequence). V trimming: 3 bases; J trimming: 0 bases; junction bases outside the gene matches: 13. The CDR3 coding sequence is TGTGCCAGCAGCCACCTCACAAAGCGGGAAGGAGCGAACACCGGGGAGCTGTTTTTT. Amino acids: CASSHLTKREGANTGELFF.